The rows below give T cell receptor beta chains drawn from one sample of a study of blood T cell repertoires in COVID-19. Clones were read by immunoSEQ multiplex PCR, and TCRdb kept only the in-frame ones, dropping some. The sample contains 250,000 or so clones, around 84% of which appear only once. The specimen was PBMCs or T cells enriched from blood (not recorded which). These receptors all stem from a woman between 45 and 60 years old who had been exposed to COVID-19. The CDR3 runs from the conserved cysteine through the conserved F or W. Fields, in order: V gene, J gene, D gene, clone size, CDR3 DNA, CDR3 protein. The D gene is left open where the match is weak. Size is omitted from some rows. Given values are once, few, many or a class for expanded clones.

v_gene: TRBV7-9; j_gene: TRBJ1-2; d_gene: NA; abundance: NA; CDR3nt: TGTGCCAGCAGCTTTATCGATGGCTACACCTTC; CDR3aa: CASSFIDGYTF
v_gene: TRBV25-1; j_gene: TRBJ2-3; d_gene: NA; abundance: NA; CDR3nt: TGTGCCAGCAGTGGCCACAGTTTCGCCGCAGATACGCAGTATTTT; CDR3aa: CASSGHSFAADTQYF
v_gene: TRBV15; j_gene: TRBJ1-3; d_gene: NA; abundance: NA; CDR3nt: TGTGCCACCAGCAGAGCAAAAGGAAACACCATATATTTT; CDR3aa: CATSRAKGNTIYF
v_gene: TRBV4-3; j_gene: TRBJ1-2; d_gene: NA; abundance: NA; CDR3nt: TGCGCCAGCAGCCAAGTACCGGGGGTTACTCATGGCTACACCTTC; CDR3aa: CASSQVPGVTHGYTF
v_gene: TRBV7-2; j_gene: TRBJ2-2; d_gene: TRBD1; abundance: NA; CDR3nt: TGTGCCACTCAGGCGACAGGGGGCACCGGGGAGCTGTTTTTT; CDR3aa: CATQATGGTGELFF
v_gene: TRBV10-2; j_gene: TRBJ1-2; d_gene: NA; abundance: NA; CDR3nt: TGCGCCAGCAGTGGTTGGGGGCTAGATGGCTACACCTTC; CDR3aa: CASSGWGLDGYTF
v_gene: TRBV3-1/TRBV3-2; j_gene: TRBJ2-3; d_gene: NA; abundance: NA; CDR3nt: TGTGCCAGCAGCCAGAGGGGACTTACGCAGTATTTT; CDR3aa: CASSQRGLTQYF
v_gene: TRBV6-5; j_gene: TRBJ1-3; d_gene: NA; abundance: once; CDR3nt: TGTGCCAGCAGTAATGGGGAGTGGAGGAACACCATATATTTT; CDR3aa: CASSNGEWRNTIYF
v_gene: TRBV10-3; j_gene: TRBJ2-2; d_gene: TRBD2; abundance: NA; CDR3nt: TGTGCCACCCGGGATGACGGGGGGGTGAACACCGGGGAGCTGTTTTTT; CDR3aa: CATRDDGGVNTGELFF
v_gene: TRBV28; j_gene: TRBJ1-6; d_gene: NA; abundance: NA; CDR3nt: TGTGCCAGCAGCCCAGGACAGTTTTACTCACCCCTCCACTTT; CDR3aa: CASSPGQFYSPLHF
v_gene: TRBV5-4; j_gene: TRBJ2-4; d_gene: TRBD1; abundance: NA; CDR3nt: TGTGCCAGCAGCTTGGAGGGGGACAGCACGGGCAAAAACATTCAGTACTTC; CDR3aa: CASSLEGDSTGKNIQYF
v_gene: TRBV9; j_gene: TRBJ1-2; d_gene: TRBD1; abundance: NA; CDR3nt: TGTGCCTCAGGACCAGGGACAGAGTATGGCTACACCTTC; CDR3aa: CASGPGTEYGYTF
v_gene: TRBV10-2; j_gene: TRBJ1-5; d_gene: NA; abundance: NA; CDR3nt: TGCGCCAGCAGTGACCCCTCTTTCAATTTTGAGGATCAGCCCCAGCATTTT; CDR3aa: CASSDPSFNFEDQPQHF
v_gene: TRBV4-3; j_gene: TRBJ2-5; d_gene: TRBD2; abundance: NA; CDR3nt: TGCGCCAGCAGCCAGGGTAATCCAACTAGCGGGGGTAGTGAGACCCAGTACTTC; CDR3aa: CASSQGNPTSGGSETQYF
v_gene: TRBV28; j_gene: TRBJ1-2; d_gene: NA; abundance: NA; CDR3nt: TGTGCCAGCAGCTCGATGTTAGAGGGCCGAAACTATGGCTACACCTTC; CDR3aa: CASSSMLEGRNYGYTF
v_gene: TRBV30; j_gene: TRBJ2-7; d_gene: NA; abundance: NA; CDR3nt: TGTGCCTGGAGTGCCGGGTTCCCTCTCTACGAGCAGTACTTC; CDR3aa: CAWSAGFPLYEQYF
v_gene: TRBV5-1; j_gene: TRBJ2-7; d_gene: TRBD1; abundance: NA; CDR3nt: TGCGCCAGCAGCTCAACAGGGGTGAACGAGCAGTACTTC; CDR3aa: CASSSTGVNEQYF
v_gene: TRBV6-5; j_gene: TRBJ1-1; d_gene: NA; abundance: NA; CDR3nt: TGTGCCAGCAGTTACGGGCCAAAGACTGAAGCTTTCTTT; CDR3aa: CASSYGPKTEAFF
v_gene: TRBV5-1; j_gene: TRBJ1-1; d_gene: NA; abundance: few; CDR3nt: TGCGCCAGCAGCTTGGAGGCTGGGGGGGCAGGTGAAGCTTTCTTT; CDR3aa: CASSLEAGGAGEAFF
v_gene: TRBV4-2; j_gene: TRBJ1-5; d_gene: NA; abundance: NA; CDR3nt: TGTGCCAGCAGCCAAGATCGGGGGGGACAGCCCCAGCATTTT; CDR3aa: CASSQDRGGQPQHF
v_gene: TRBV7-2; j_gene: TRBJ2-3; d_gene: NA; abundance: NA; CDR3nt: TGTGCCAGCAGCTCCGGACAGAGCACAGATACGCAGTATTTT; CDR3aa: CASSSGQSTDTQYF
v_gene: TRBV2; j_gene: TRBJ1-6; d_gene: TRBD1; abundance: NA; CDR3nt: TGTGCCAGCAGTGACACCGGGACAGGGTTTAATTCACCCCTCCACTTT; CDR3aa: CASSDTGTGFNSPLHF
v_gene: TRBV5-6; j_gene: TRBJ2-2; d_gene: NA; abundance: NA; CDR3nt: TGTGCCAGCAGCGCAACAGGGAGTAGTATCGGGGAGCTGTTTTTT; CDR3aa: CASSATGSSIGELFF
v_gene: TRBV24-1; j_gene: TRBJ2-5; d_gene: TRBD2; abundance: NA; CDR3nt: TGTGCCACCAGTGTTGGACTAGCGGCTCAAGAGACCCAGTACTTC; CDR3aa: CATSVGLAAQETQYF
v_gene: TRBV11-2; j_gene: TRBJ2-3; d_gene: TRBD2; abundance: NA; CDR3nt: TGTGCCAGCAGCTTAGGAGCGGGGCTCTACACAGATACGCAGTATTTT; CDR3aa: CASSLGAGLYTDTQYF
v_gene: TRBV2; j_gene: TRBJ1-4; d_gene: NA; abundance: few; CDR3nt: TGTGCCAGCAGTGCCTCCGGGACATCAACTAATGAAAAACTGTTTTTT; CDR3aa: CASSASGTSTNEKLFF
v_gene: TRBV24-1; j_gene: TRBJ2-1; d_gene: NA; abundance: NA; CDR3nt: TGTGCCACCAGTGAGGGGGGCTCCTACAATGAGCAGTTCTTC; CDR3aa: CATSEGGSYNEQFF
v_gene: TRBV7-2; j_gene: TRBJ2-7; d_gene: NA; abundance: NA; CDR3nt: TGTGCCAGCAGCGTAAACCCTACTAGAGGCAACGAGCAGTACTTC; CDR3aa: CASSVNPTRGNEQYF
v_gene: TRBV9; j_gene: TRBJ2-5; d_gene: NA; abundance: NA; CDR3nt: TGTGCCAGCAGCGTGACACATTGCAAAGAGACCCAGTACTTC; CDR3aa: CASSVTHCKETQYF
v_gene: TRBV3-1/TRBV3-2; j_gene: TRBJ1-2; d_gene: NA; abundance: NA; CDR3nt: TGTGCCAGCAGCCAAGAATCCAGGCCCAACTATGGCTACACCTTC; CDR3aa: CASSQESRPNYGYTF
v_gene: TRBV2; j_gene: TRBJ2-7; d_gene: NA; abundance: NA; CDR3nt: TGTGCCAGCAGTGCTATCGGCGAGCAGTACTTC; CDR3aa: CASSAIGEQYF
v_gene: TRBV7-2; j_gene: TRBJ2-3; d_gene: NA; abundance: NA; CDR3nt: TGTGCCAGCAGCTTAGACACTAGGCCTCCGGATACGCAGTATTTT; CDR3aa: CASSLDTRPPDTQYF
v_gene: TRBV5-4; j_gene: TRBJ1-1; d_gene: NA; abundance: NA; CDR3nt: TGTGCCAGCAGTATGAGGGATCACACTGAAGCTTTCTTT; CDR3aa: CASSMRDHTEAFF
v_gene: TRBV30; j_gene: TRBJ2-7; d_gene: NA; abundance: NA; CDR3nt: TGTGCCTGGAGTCTCCCCCTGGGGGGGCAGTACTTC; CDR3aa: CAWSLPLGGQYF
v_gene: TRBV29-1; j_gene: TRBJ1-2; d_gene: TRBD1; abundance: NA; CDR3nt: TGCAGCGTCAGAAGGAGCACCGGGACAGAAAAATATGGCTACACCTTC; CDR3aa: CSVRRSTGTEKYGYTF